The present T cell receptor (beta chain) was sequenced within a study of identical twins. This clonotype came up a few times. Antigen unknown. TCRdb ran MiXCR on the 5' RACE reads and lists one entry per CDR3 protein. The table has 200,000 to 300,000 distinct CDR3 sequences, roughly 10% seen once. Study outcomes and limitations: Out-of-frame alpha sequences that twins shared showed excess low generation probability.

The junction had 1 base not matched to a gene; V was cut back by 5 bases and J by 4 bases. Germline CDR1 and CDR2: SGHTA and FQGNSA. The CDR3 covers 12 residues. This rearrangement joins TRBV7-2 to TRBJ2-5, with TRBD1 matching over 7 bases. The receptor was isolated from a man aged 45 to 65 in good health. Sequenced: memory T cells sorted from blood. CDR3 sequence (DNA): TGTGCCAGCAGCGGGGACAGAGAGACCCAGTACTTC. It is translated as CASSGDRETQYF.